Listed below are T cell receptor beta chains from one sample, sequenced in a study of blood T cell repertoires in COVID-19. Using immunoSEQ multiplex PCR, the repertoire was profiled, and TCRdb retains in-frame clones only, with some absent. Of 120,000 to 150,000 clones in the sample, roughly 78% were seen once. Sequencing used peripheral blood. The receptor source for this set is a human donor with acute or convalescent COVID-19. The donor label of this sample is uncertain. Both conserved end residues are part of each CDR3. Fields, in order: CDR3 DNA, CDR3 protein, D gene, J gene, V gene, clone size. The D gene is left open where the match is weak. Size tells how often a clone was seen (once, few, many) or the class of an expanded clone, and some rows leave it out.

cdr3_nt: TGTGCCAGCAGCGTAGCTTGGGACAGGGCTGGCTACACCTTC; cdr3_aa: CASSVAWDRAGYTF; d_call: TRBD1; j_call: TRBJ1-2; v_call: TRBV9; clone_size: .
cdr3_nt: TGTGCCAGCAGTGAGCCAGAAGAGACCCAGTACTTC; cdr3_aa: CASSEPEETQYF; d_call: .; j_call: TRBJ2-5; v_call: TRBV25-1; clone_size: .
cdr3_nt: TGTGCCAGCAGCTCCGGGGAGTGGGCCTATGGCTACACCTTC; cdr3_aa: CASSSGEWAYGYTF; d_call: .; j_call: TRBJ1-2; v_call: TRBV7-9; clone_size: .
cdr3_nt: TGTGCCAGCAGCTTAGGGGGCCGACAGGTAGATACGCAGTATTTT; cdr3_aa: CASSLGGRQVDTQYF; d_call: .; j_call: TRBJ2-3; v_call: TRBV7-2; clone_size: .
cdr3_nt: TGTGCCTGGAGTGTATCGCGTTATGCTTCACCCCTCCACTTT; cdr3_aa: CAWSVSRYASPLHF; d_call: .; j_call: TRBJ1-6; v_call: TRBV30; clone_size: .
cdr3_nt: TGTGCCAGCAGAGTTACACAGGGGGAGAACGAGCAGTACTTC; cdr3_aa: CASRVTQGENEQYF; d_call: TRBD1; j_call: TRBJ2-7; v_call: TRBV6-5; clone_size: once
cdr3_nt: TGTGCCAGCAGCCAGGACAGGCTGAACACCGGGGAGCTGTTTTTT; cdr3_aa: CASSQDRLNTGELFF; d_call: TRBD1; j_call: TRBJ2-2; v_call: TRBV3-1/TRBV3-2; clone_size: .
cdr3_nt: TGCGCCAGCAGCCTCTTGGACAGGAACTATGGCTACACCTTC; cdr3_aa: CASSLLDRNYGYTF; d_call: TRBD1; j_call: TRBJ1-2; v_call: TRBV4-1; clone_size: .
cdr3_nt: TGTGCCAGCAGCCAACGGGATCAGCCCCAGCATTTT; cdr3_aa: CASSQRDQPQHF; d_call: .; j_call: TRBJ1-5; v_call: TRBV3-1/TRBV3-2; clone_size: .
cdr3_nt: TGTGCCAGCAGCTGGACAGGGGGGAGGAATTCACCCCTCCACTTT; cdr3_aa: CASSWTGGRNSPLHF; d_call: TRBD1; j_call: TRBJ1-6; v_call: TRBV5-8; clone_size: .
cdr3_nt: TGCAGCGTTGGAGGGGACAGTAATTCACCCCTCCACTTT; cdr3_aa: CSVGGDSNSPLHF; d_call: TRBD1; j_call: TRBJ1-6; v_call: TRBV29-1; clone_size: .
cdr3_nt: TGCGCCAGCAGCTTGGACAACGATGCTTATATCTACGAGCAGTACTTC; cdr3_aa: CASSLDNDAYIYEQYF; d_call: .; j_call: TRBJ2-7; v_call: TRBV5-1; clone_size: .
cdr3_nt: TGTGCCAGCTCAGCCTCGCGGGTCGGGCAAGAGACCCAGTACTTC; cdr3_aa: CASSASRVGQETQYF; d_call: .; j_call: TRBJ2-5; v_call: TRBV18; clone_size: .
cdr3_nt: TGTGCCAGCAGCTCACGGGACAGGAGAGCTAACTATGGCTACACCTTC; cdr3_aa: CASSSRDRRANYGYTF; d_call: TRBD1; j_call: TRBJ1-2; v_call: TRBV7-9; clone_size: once
cdr3_nt: TGTGCCAGCTCACCACCTATCAGCGTAGCCGAAGCTTTCTTT; cdr3_aa: CASSPPISVAEAFF; d_call: .; j_call: TRBJ1-1; v_call: TRBV18; clone_size: .
cdr3_nt: TGTGCCAGCTCACCACCGAGCTCCTATAATTCACCCCTCCACTTT; cdr3_aa: CASSPPSSYNSPLHF; d_call: .; j_call: TRBJ1-6; v_call: TRBV18; clone_size: .
cdr3_nt: TGTGCCAGTAGTGGCGGACAGGGGGTAGATACGCAGTATTTT; cdr3_aa: CASSGGQGVDTQYF; d_call: TRBD1; j_call: TRBJ2-3; v_call: TRBV19; clone_size: .
cdr3_nt: TGTGCCAGCAGCTTTGGGTTCAGGGGAAATTCACCCCTCCACTTT; cdr3_aa: CASSFGFRGNSPLHF; d_call: .; j_call: TRBJ1-6; v_call: TRBV7-6; clone_size: .
cdr3_nt: TGCGCCAGCAGCCCTCAAGGGGGTAGCTATAATTCACCCCTCCACTTT; cdr3_aa: CASSPQGGSYNSPLHF; d_call: .; j_call: TRBJ1-6; v_call: TRBV5-1; clone_size: .
cdr3_nt: TGTGCCAGCAGTTTCCGGGAGCCCTACAATGAGCAGTTCTTC; cdr3_aa: CASSFREPYNEQFF; d_call: .; j_call: TRBJ2-1; v_call: TRBV27; clone_size: .
cdr3_nt: TGTGCCAGCAGCTTCCAGGACAGGATCTATGGCTACACCTTC; cdr3_aa: CASSFQDRIYGYTF; d_call: TRBD1; j_call: TRBJ1-2; v_call: TRBV7-2; clone_size: once
cdr3_nt: TGTGCCAGCAGTACCTTCCGGGACAATGAGCAGTTCTTC; cdr3_aa: CASSTFRDNEQFF; d_call: .; j_call: TRBJ2-1; v_call: TRBV27; clone_size: .
cdr3_nt: TGTGCCAGCAGTTTAGCGGTTGGGGCCAACGTCCTGACTTTC; cdr3_aa: CASSLAVGANVLTF; d_call: .; j_call: TRBJ2-6; v_call: TRBV27; clone_size: .
cdr3_nt: TGTGCCATCAGTGAGGACAGGGGGGGTGAAAAACTGTTTTTT; cdr3_aa: CAISEDRGGEKLFF; d_call: TRBD1; j_call: TRBJ1-4; v_call: TRBV10-3; clone_size: .
cdr3_nt: TGTGCCACCCCTGGGGAGGTGAGCTCCTACAATGAGCAGTTCTTC; cdr3_aa: CATPGEVSSYNEQFF; d_call: .; j_call: TRBJ2-1; v_call: TRBV6-4; clone_size: .
cdr3_nt: TGTGCCAGCAGCGTCTCCCCTTTTGGCAACTACGAGCAGTACTTC; cdr3_aa: CASSVSPFGNYEQYF; d_call: .; j_call: TRBJ2-7; v_call: TRBV9; clone_size: once
cdr3_nt: TGTGCCAGCTCTGGCGGGGGATACACAGATACGCAGTATTTT; cdr3_aa: CASSGGGYTDTQYF; d_call: TRBD2; j_call: TRBJ2-3; v_call: TRBV18; clone_size: once
cdr3_nt: TGTGCCAGTAGTATCGGGACAGGCCAACCTAACACTGAAGCTTTCTTT; cdr3_aa: CASSIGTGQPNTEAFF; d_call: TRBD1; j_call: TRBJ1-1; v_call: TRBV19; clone_size: few
cdr3_nt: TGTGCCACCAGCAGAGATCTGGCCCGAGGGGGCACTGAAGCTTTCTTT; cdr3_aa: CATSRDLARGGTEAFF; d_call: .; j_call: TRBJ1-1; v_call: TRBV15; clone_size: .
cdr3_nt: TGCGCCAGCAGCTTGGGTGTGACAGAACAGCAAGAGACCCAGTACTTC; cdr3_aa: CASSLGVTEQQETQYF; d_call: .; j_call: TRBJ2-5; v_call: TRBV5-1; clone_size: once
cdr3_nt: TGCGCCACCGGGACAGGGGTAGGAGATACGCAGTATTTT; cdr3_aa: CATGTGVGDTQYF; d_call: TRBD1; j_call: TRBJ2-3; v_call: TRBV5-1; clone_size: once
cdr3_nt: TGTGCCAGCACTCGCAGGACAGGGACCTACAATGAGCAGTTCTTC; cdr3_aa: CASTRRTGTYNEQFF; d_call: TRBD1; j_call: TRBJ2-1; v_call: TRBV6-6; clone_size: .
cdr3_nt: TGTGCCAGCCAGAAATTGGACACGGACACTGAAGCTTTCTTT; cdr3_aa: CASQKLDTDTEAFF; d_call: .; j_call: TRBJ1-1; v_call: TRBV6-5; clone_size: .
cdr3_nt: TGTGCCAGCTCACTTCGGACAGAGTGGGGTACTGAAGCTTTCTTT; cdr3_aa: CASSLRTEWGTEAFF; d_call: .; j_call: TRBJ1-1; v_call: TRBV18; clone_size: once
cdr3_nt: TGTGCCAGCCGATCCCCGGAGGACAGGGTGTTCGGCGGCTACACCTTC; cdr3_aa: CASRSPEDRVFGGYTF; d_call: TRBD1; j_call: TRBJ1-2; v_call: TRBV19; clone_size: .
cdr3_nt: TGTGCCAGCAGCATCCTCAGCGGGGTCCAAGAGACCCAGTACTTC; cdr3_aa: CASSILSGVQETQYF; d_call: TRBD2; j_call: TRBJ2-5; v_call: TRBV7-8; clone_size: .
cdr3_nt: TGTGCCAGCAGCCAAGCGTCAGGCCTCTCTGGAAACACCATATATTTT; cdr3_aa: CASSQASGLSGNTIYF; d_call: .; j_call: TRBJ1-3; v_call: TRBV3-1/TRBV3-2; clone_size: .
cdr3_nt: TGTGCCAGCACCGGGGACAGTCACACTGAAGCTTTCTTT; cdr3_aa: CASTGDSHTEAFF; d_call: TRBD1; j_call: TRBJ1-1; v_call: TRBV7-2; clone_size: .
cdr3_nt: TGCGCCAGCAGCTTGGGCGGGGGGTCAAGGGAGCAGTACTTC; cdr3_aa: CASSLGGGSREQYF; d_call: TRBD2; j_call: TRBJ2-7; v_call: TRBV5-1; clone_size: few
cdr3_nt: TGTGCCAGCAAAGGGGATGGGTACTCTGGAAACACCATATATTTT; cdr3_aa: CASKGDGYSGNTIYF; d_call: .; j_call: TRBJ1-3; v_call: TRBV6-5; clone_size: .
cdr3_nt: TGTGCCAGTAGCCCTACAGCGGATTATAGCAATCAGCCCCAGCATTTT; cdr3_aa: CASSPTADYSNQPQHF; d_call: .; j_call: TRBJ1-5; v_call: TRBV19; clone_size: .
cdr3_nt: TGTGCCAGCAGCTTGCAACAGGGGGCCTCACCCCTCCACTTT; cdr3_aa: CASSLQQGASPLHF; d_call: TRBD1; j_call: TRBJ1-6; v_call: TRBV13; clone_size: .
cdr3_nt: TGTGCCAGCAGCTTCCGGGGGGGCAACGAGCAGTACTTC; cdr3_aa: CASSFRGGNEQYF; d_call: TRBD2; j_call: TRBJ2-7; v_call: TRBV7-2; clone_size: once
cdr3_nt: TGCGCCAGCAGCCAAGATTATGGGCCACAGAACACTGAAGCTTTCTTT; cdr3_aa: CASSQDYGPQNTEAFF; d_call: .; j_call: TRBJ1-1; v_call: TRBV4-3; clone_size: .
cdr3_nt: TGTGCCAGCAGCCGACAAGATAACACTGAAGCTTTCTTT; cdr3_aa: CASSRQDNTEAFF; d_call: .; j_call: TRBJ1-1; v_call: TRBV11-2; clone_size: .
cdr3_nt: TGTGCCAGCAGCCAGCAGGGGAAGACCGAAGCTTTCTTT; cdr3_aa: CASSQQGKTEAFF; d_call: .; j_call: TRBJ1-1; v_call: TRBV14; clone_size: .
cdr3_nt: TGTGCCAGCAGCTTGGACGGACAGCAAGATCAGCCCCAGCATTTT; cdr3_aa: CASSLDGQQDQPQHF; d_call: .; j_call: TRBJ1-5; v_call: TRBV5-4; clone_size: few
cdr3_nt: TGTGCCGGAGTTAACTCAGATACGCAGTATTTT; cdr3_aa: CAGVNSDTQYF; d_call: .; j_call: TRBJ2-3; v_call: TRBV3-1/TRBV3-2; clone_size: .
cdr3_nt: TGTGCCTGGAGGGGGGCAGGGATAATCTATGGCTACACCTTC; cdr3_aa: CAWRGAGIIYGYTF; d_call: .; j_call: TRBJ1-2; v_call: TRBV30; clone_size: .
cdr3_nt: TGTGCCAGCAGCGTAGCTCGAGACAGTGGAAACACCATATATTTT; cdr3_aa: CASSVARDSGNTIYF; d_call: .; j_call: TRBJ1-3; v_call: TRBV9; clone_size: .
cdr3_nt: TGTGCCAGCAGTGAAGGAGGGAATTATAACTATGGCTACACCTTC; cdr3_aa: CASSEGGNYNYGYTF; d_call: .; j_call: TRBJ1-2; v_call: TRBV6-1; clone_size: .
cdr3_nt: TGTGCCAGCAGCTTGGGGATTACAGGGTCCACCGGGGAGCTGTTTTTT; cdr3_aa: CASSLGITGSTGELFF; d_call: .; j_call: TRBJ2-2; v_call: TRBV5-4; clone_size: .